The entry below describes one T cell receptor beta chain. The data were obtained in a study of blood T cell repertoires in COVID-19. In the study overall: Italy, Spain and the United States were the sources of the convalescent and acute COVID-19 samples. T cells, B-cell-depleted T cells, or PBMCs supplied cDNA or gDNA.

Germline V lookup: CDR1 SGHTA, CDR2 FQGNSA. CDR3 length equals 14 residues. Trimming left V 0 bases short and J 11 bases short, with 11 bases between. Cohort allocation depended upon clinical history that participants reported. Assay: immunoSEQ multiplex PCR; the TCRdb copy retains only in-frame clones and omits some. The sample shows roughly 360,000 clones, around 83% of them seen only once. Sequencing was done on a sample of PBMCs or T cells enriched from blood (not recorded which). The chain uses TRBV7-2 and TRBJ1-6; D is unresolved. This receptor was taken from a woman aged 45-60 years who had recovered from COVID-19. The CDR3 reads CASSLARGSAPLHF. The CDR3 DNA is TGTGCCAGCAGCTTAGCTCGGGGTTCGGCACCCCTCCACTTT.